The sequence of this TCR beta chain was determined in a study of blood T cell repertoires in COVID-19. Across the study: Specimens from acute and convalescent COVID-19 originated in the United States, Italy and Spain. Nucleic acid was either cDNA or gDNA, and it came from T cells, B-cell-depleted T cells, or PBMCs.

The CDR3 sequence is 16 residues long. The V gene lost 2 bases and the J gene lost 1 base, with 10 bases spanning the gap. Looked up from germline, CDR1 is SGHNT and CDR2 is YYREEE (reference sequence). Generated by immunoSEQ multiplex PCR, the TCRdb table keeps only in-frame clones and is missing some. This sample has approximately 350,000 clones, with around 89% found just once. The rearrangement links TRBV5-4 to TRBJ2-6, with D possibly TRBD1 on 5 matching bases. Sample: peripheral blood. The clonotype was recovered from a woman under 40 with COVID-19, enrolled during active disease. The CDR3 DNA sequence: TGTGCCAGCAGCTTACCCCCAGGGTCTGGGGCCAACGTCCTGACTTTC. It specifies CASSLPPGSGANVLTF.